A selection of T cell receptor beta chains follows, all from one sample in a study of breast tumors, draining lymph nodes, adjacent tissues. In TCRdb, the multiplex PCR reads were re-called with MiXCR into one record per CDR3 protein. The profile shows 20,000 or so distinct CDR3 sequences, 32% of them singletons. Sequencing was performed on breast tumor tissue. The receptors originated from a female donor with breast cancer. Some clones in this sample may be carry-over from other donors' samples. CDR3s include the opening cysteine and the closing phenylalanine or tryptophan. D genes are given only for firm matches. A clone size is listed for some rows: how often the clone was seen (once, few, many), or a class if it is expanded.

d_gene	j_gene	abundance	v_gene	len	CDR3nt	CDR3aa
.	TRBJ2-7	many	TRBV6-1	15	TGTGCCAGCAGTGAACCTGGGGAAGCCCCCTACGAGCAGTACTTC	CASSEPGEAPYEQYF
.	TRBJ2-2	.	TRBV5-5	15	TGTGCCAGCAGCTTAGAGGTACCGAACACCGGGGAGCTGTTTTTT	CASSLEVPNTGELFF
TRBD2	TRBJ2-3	.	TRBV2	14	TGTGCCAGCAAGCTAGCGGGAGGGACAGATACGCAGTATTTT	CASKLAGGTDTQYF
TRBD1	TRBJ2-1	many	TRBV7-3	14	TGTGCCAGCAGCTTAATGGGACAGCACAATGAGCAGTTCTTC	CASSLMGQHNEQFF
TRBD2	TRBJ2-7	few	TRBV9	17	TGTGCCAGCAGCGTATGGCTGACTAGCGGGAGGAAATACGAGCAGTACTTC	CASSVWLTSGRKYEQYF
TRBD2	TRBJ2-1	many	TRBV7-2	15	TGTGCCAGCAGCTCGACTAGCGCCTCCTACAATGAGCAGTTCTTC	CASSSTSASYNEQFF
TRBD1	TRBJ2-1	many	TRBV7-7	15	TGTGCTAGCAGCTCCCAGACAGGGCCCTACAATGAGCAGTTCTTC	CASSSQTGPYNEQFF
TRBD1	TRBJ1-6	many	TRBV10-3	14	TGTGCCATCACCCCGGACAGGGCTGGGGCACCCCTCCACTTT	CAITPDRAGAPLHF
.	TRBJ2-5	many	TRBV3-1	18	TGTGCCAGCAGCCAAGTAAAAATGGGAGGCCATCTACAAGAGACCCAGTACTTC	CASSQVKMGGHLQETQYF
.	TRBJ2-7	once	TRBV24-1	15	TGTGCCACCAGTGATTCTGGGTCAAGGCTCTACGAGCAGTACTTC	CATSDSGSRLYEQYF
.	TRBJ2-3	many	TRBV10-3	12	TGTGCCATCAGTCCAAGCACAGATACGCAGTATTTT	CAISPSTDTQYF
.	TRBJ2-5	medium-sized	TRBV20-1	15	TGCAGTGCCCCTCCCAGCGACAGTCTCCAAGAGACCCAGTACTTC	CSAPPSDSLQETQYF
TRBD1	TRBJ1-4	few	TRBV27	16	TGTGCCAGCAGTTTGTCCGGGACAGGGGTGGTTGAAAAACTGTTTTTT	CASSLSGTGVVEKLFF
.	TRBJ1-5	many	TRBV30	16	TGTGCCTGGAGCACCGGGACATCCTTTAGCAATCAGCCCCAGCATTTT	CAWSTGTSFSNQPQHF
TRBD1	TRBJ2-7	many	TRBV20-1	14	TGCAGTGCTACCGACAGGGGTTCCCTCTACGAGCAGTACTTC	CSATDRGSLYEQYF
.	TRBJ2-1	many	TRBV12-3/TRBV12-4	12	TGTGCCAGCAGTCGCCGGGGCAATGAGCAGTTCTTC	CASSRRGNEQFF
.	TRBJ2-3	many	TRBV6-1	15	TGTGCCAGCAGTGGACTAGTTGGAGGCACAGATACGCAGTATTTT	CASSGLVGGTDTQYF
.	TRBJ1-2	many	TRBV12-3/TRBV12-4	16	TGTGCCAGCAGTTTTGGTACAGGGCGGTTTAACTATGGCTACACCTTC	CASSFGTGRFNYGYTF
TRBD1	TRBJ1-4	many	TRBV20-1	15	TGCAGTGCGCCCCGGGACAGTCCAACTAATGAAAAACTGTTTTTT	CSAPRDSPTNEKLFF
.	TRBJ2-3	many	TRBV9	15	TGTGCCAGCAGCCCCTCCCTAACCCACGGGGATACGCAGTATTTT	CASSPSLTHGDTQYF
.	TRBJ1-1	few	TRBV14	14	TGTGCCAGCAGCCAAGAGGCAGGGAAGGGGAGAGCTTTCTTT	CASSQEAGKGRAFF
.	TRBJ1-2	many	TRBV9	15	TGTGCCAGCAGCCAGTACTCCGGATCCTCAAGGGGCTACACCTTC	CASSQYSGSSRGYTF
.	TRBJ1-3	many	TRBV19	14	TGTGCCAGTAGTGTCAGATCGGCTGGAAACACCATATATTTT	CASSVRSAGNTIYF
TRBD2	TRBJ2-1	medium-sized	TRBV20-1	17	TGCAGTGCTAGAGGCGCGGGACTAGCGACAAGCTACAATGAGCAGTTCTTC	CSARGAGLATSYNEQFF
.	TRBJ2-4	once	TRBV20-1	13	TGCAGTACTAGACCGGGGTGGGAGGACATTCAGTACTTC	CSTRPGWEDIQYF
.	TRBJ2-5	many	TRBV3-1	14	TGTGCCAGCAGCCAAGAAGGGTTCGAAGAGACCCAGTACTTC	CASSQEGFEETQYF
TRBD1	TRBJ1-2	many	TRBV19	13	TGTGCCAGTAGGGTGAGGGGGCGTCCTGGCTACACCTTC	CASRVRGRPGYTF
.	TRBJ2-1	many	TRBV19	16	TGTGCCAGTAGTATAGAAGGGGGAAGCTCCTACAATGAGCAGTTCTTC	CASSIEGGSSYNEQFF
TRBD2	TRBJ2-7	.	TRBV9	16	TGTGCCAGCAGCGCCGGGACTAGCGGGAGTGGGGACGAGCAGTACTTC	CASSAGTSGSGDEQYF
TRBD2	TRBJ2-1	many	TRBV2	16	TGTGCCAGCAAAGGGACTAGCGGGAGGGCCTTGCATGAGCAGTTCTTC	CASKGTSGRALHEQFF
.	TRBJ2-3	.	TRBV7-3	16	TGTACCAGCAGCGTACTAGGGGGAGGGCCTTCAGATACGCAGTATTTT	CTSSVLGGGPSDTQYF
.	TRBJ2-2	.	TRBV4-2	10	TGTGCCAGCAGCCCCGGGGAGCTGTTTTTT	CASSPGELFF
TRBD1	TRBJ2-1	large	TRBV19	16	TGTGCCAGTGCCTTACAGGGGGGAGGCTCCTACAATGAGCAGTTCTTC	CASALQGGGSYNEQFF
.	TRBJ2-2	many	TRBV6-1	13	TGTGCCAGCAGTGAATTAGAGACCGGGGAGCTGTTTTTT	CASSELETGELFF
TRBD1	TRBJ1-5	once	TRBV12-3/TRBV12-4	17	TGTGCCAGCAGTTCACCCCTGGGACAGGGCGGTAATCAGCCCCAGCATTTT	CASSSPLGQGGNQPQHF
.	TRBJ1-4	many	TRBV20-1	14	TGCAGTGCTAAGTTGTCGGCAACTAATGAAAAACTGTTTTTT	CSAKLSATNEKLFF
.	TRBJ2-1	many	TRBV5-1	11	TGCGCCAGCGGGAGTGGGGGCGAGCAGTTCTTC	CASGSGGEQFF
.	TRBJ2-7	many	TRBV24-1	14	TGTGCCACCAGTGATACGGGCGTACGAGGGGAGCAGTACTTC	CATSDTGVRGEQYF
.	TRBJ2-5	many	TRBV4-3	19	TGCGCCAGCAGCCAAGATGACGGCTGGGGGGTAGGAAGGAAAGAGACCCAGTACTTC	CASSQDDGWGVGRKETQYF
.	TRBJ2-2	many	TRBV19	13	TGTGCCAGTAGTCTCAGGGGTACCGGGGAGCTGTTTTTT	CASSLRGTGELFF
.	TRBJ1-6	many	TRBV7-9	14	TGTGCCAGCAGCTTACAGGGGCTAGGGTCACCCCTCCACTTT	CASSLQGLGSPLHF
TRBD1	TRBJ1-1	few	TRBV29-1	13	TGCAGCGCATCGGGACAGGTTGACACTGAAGCTTTCTTT	CSASGQVDTEAFF
.	TRBJ1-2	.	TRBV20-1	17	TGCAGTGCTAGAGGAGGAGGGCGGACAGCTGTATTCTATGGCTACACCTTC	CSARGGGRTAVFYGYTF
.	TRBJ2-7	medium-sized	TRBV7-8	16	TGTGCCAGCAGCTTAGGCGGGGGCCTCTCGTCCTACGAGCAGTACTTC	CASSLGGGLSSYEQYF
.	TRBJ2-1	many	TRBV24-1	16	TGTGCCACCAGTGCCACCCGAGGGGCTGGCTGGAATGAGCAGTTCTTC	CATSATRGAGWNEQFF
.	TRBJ2-1	.	TRBV20-1	14	TGCAGTGCTAGTTGGAAGGAGGGCTACAGTGAGCAGTTCTTC	CSASWKEGYSEQFF
TRBD2	TRBJ2-1	.	TRBV15	14	TGTGCCACCAGCAGAGATCGTTATAGCTGGGAGGGATTCTTC	CATSRDRYSWEGFF
TRBD2	TRBJ2-3	.	TRBV7-8	16	TGTGCCAGCAGCGTTATAGCGGGAGGGCCACCAGATACGCAGTATTTT	CASSVIAGGPPDTQYF